This T cell receptor beta chain was observed in a study of cytomegalovirus exposure and HLA in healthy donors. Study information: Earlier sequencing of around 190 million T cells yielded approximately 100 million unique TCR beta sequences. Of all 370 or so donors who were genotyped, about 80% belonged to the Caucasian-associated ancestry cluster.

Researchers ran the PCR with 60 Vbeta and 13 Jbeta primers. Profiling relied on immunoSEQ multiplex PCR, and the TCRdb table lists in-frame clones only, not all of them. The sample contains fewer than 100,000 clones, 78% of which appear only once. About this clone: Its cognate antigen is unknown.

Study-wide points: A few chains linked to CMV were shown in vitro to be specific for CMV antigens. The likely origin of a cluster of highly shared sequence variants was a sequencing artifact.

Sequenced sample: PBMCs. This clonotype was sampled from a woman aged 35 to 49 in good health and CMV-seropositive.

The CDR3 DNA sequence: TGTGCCATCAGTGTCACTAGCGGGAGCCAGTTCAGGGATACGCAGTATTTT. It codes for CAISVTSGSQFRDTQYF. The chain employs TRBV10-3 and TRBJ2-3; the match to TRBD2 covers 11 bases. The length of the CDR3 is 17 residues. J gave up 6 bases and V 4 bases, and 12 bases lay outside the gene matches. CDR1 and CDR2 from the germline V gene are ENHRY and SYGVKD.